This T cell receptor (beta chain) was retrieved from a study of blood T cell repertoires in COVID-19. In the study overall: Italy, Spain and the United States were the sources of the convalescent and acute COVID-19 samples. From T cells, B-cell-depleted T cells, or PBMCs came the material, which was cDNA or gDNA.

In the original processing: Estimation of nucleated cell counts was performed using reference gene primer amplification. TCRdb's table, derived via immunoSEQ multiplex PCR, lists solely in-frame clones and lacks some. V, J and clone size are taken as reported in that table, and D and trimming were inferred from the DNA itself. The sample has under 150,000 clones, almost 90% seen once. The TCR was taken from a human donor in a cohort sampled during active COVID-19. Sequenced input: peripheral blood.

This CDR3 is CASKLRDYTDTQYF. The CDR3, as DNA: TGTGCCAGTAAACTTCGGGACTATACAGATACGCAGTATTTT. The V and J genes are TRBV19 and TRBJ2-3; 7 bases line up with TRBD2. The germline CDR1 and CDR2 sequences are LNHDA and SQIVND (reference sequence). The CDR3 length is 14 residues. V was pared by 7 bases and J by 3 bases, with 7 bases of the junction left unmatched.